This TCR beta chain stems from a study of blood T cell repertoires in COVID-19. Study in general: Whether acute or convalescent, the COVID-19 samples came from the United States, Italy and Spain.

Repertoires were generated with immunoSEQ multiplex PCR, while TCRdb's copy carries only in-frame clones and drops some. The sample has more than 200,000 clones, approximately 86% seen once; the top ten hold more than 4.5%. The CDR3 covers 14 residues. Germline V gene sequence: CDR1 SGHRS, CDR2 YFSETQ. Trimming stripped 4 bases from V and 5 bases from J, with 15 bases between. This chain joins TRBV5-1 and TRBJ2-5, with D unclear. The clonotype comes from a woman aged 55-69 years with COVID-19, enrolled during active disease. Sequencing was done on a sample of peripheral blood. As DNA, the CDR3 is TGCGCCAGCAGCCCCCGACACTCCCGGGAGACCCAGTACTTC. It codes for CASSPRHSRETQYF.